The rows below give T cell receptor beta chains drawn from one sample of a study of OX40 agonist ivuxolimab in advanced cancers. Some clones are missing from TCRdb's copy, which holds only in-frame ones; the method was immunoSEQ multiplex PCR. Here the sample spans about 68,000 clones, about 85% being singletons. The sequencing used CD4+ or CD8+ T cells sorted from blood, collected in a trial of the OX40 agonist ivuxolimab. Receptors were obtained from an adult with an advanced solid tumor such as melanoma, head and neck, liver or kidney cancer. Both conserved end residues are part of each CDR3. Each record gives: clone size, D gene, J gene, V gene, CDR3 protein, CDR3 DNA. A D gene is named only where the DNA matches it firmly. Expanded clones are given a class, and other clones once, few, many or no size at all.

-,-,TRBJ1-2,TRBV6-6,CASSARHGYTF,TGTGCCAGCAGTGCCAGACATGGCTACACCTTC
-,-,TRBJ2-3,TRBV5-8,CASSLRGTDTQYF,TGTGCCAGCAGCTTGCGGGGGACAGATACGCAGTATTTT
-,-,TRBJ2-7,TRBV6-5,CATSRQGPHEQYF,TGTGCCACCTCGAGGCAGGGGCCCCACGAGCAGTACTTC
-,-,TRBJ1-1,TRBV6-5,CASSYSGGVGTEAFF,TGTGCCAGCAGTTACTCGGGCGGCGTCGGGACTGAAGCTTTCTTT
-,TRBD1,TRBJ2-2,TRBV5-1,CASSLGWGRQGRTGELFF,TGCGCCAGCAGCTTGGGATGGGGGAGACAGGGCCGCACCGGGGAGCTGTTTTTT
-,-,TRBJ2-5,TRBV5-1,CASSPTEAPGTQYF,TGCGCCAGCAGCCCGACTGAGGCACCGGGGACCCAGTACTTC
few,TRBD1,TRBJ2-7,TRBV7-9,CASGQGGEQYF,TGTGCCAGCGGACAGGGCGGCGAGCAGTACTTC
-,-,TRBJ2-5,TRBV7-6,CASSTGETQYF,TGTGCCAGCAGCACAGGGGAGACCCAGTACTTC
-,-,TRBJ1-4,TRBV19,CASSAPKRWRHEKLFF,TGTGCCAGTAGTGCCCCGAAAAGATGGAGACATGAAAAACTGTTTTTT
once,TRBD1,TRBJ2-7,TRBV4-3,CASSQEGQASYEQYF,TGCGCCAGCAGCCAAGAGGGACAGGCTTCCTACGAGCAGTACTTC
-,-,TRBJ2-5,TRBV2,CASSRLTSQETQYF,TGTGCCAGCAGTCGACTAACCTCCCAAGAGACCCAGTACTTC
-,-,TRBJ2-7,TRBV9,CASSVGPNYEQYF,TGTGCCAGCAGCGTGGGACCTAACTACGAGCAGTACTTC
-,-,TRBJ1-5,TRBV27,CASSLLGSSNQPQHF,TGTGCCAGCAGTTTGTTAGGGAGTAGCAATCAGCCCCAGCATTTT
-,-,TRBJ1-6,TRBV4-3,CASSQEYKNSPLHF,TGCGCCAGCAGCCAAGAGTATAAGAATTCACCCCTCCACTTT
-,-,TRBJ1-5,TRBV12-5,CASGLGNGGDQPQHF,TGTGCTAGTGGTTTGGGCAATGGGGGAGATCAGCCCCAGCATTTT
-,TRBD2,TRBJ2-3,TRBV5-1,CASRRTGGDTDTQYF,TGCGCCAGCCGACGAACGGGAGGGGACACAGATACGCAGTATTTT
-,-,TRBJ2-7,TRBV27,CASSSSKYEQYF,TGTGCCAGCAGTTCCAGTAAGTACGAGCAGTACTTC
-,-,TRBJ1-2,TRBV29-1,CSAASSDSNYGYTF,TGCAGCGCCGCGTCGTCGGACAGTAACTATGGCTACACCTTC
few,-,TRBJ2-4,TRBV6-1,CASGPNIQYF,TGTGCCAGCGGTCCGAACATTCAGTACTTC
-,-,TRBJ2-5,TRBV5-1,CASSLIGPSETQYF,TGCGCCAGCAGCTTGATCGGGCCATCGGAGACCCAGTACTTC
-,TRBD2,TRBJ2-1,TRBV9,CASSVAGGGEQFF,TGTGCCAGCAGCGTAGCGGGGGGTGGTGAGCAGTTCTTC
-,-,TRBJ1-1,TRBV7-3,CASSPSGWGNTEAFF,TGTGCCAGCAGCCCGTCGGGGTGGGGTAACACTGAAGCTTTCTTT
few,-,TRBJ1-3,TRBV29-1,CSVETGNTIYF,TGCAGCGTTGAAACTGGAAACACCATATATTTT
-,-,TRBJ1-2,TRBV5-1,CASSFQGANYGYTF,TGCGCCAGCAGCTTCCAGGGAGCTAACTATGGCTACACCTTC
-,TRBD1,TRBJ1-2,TRBV7-8,CASSLGRTGAEYGYTF,TGTGCCAGCAGCTTAGGACGGACAGGGGCCGAGTATGGCTACACCTTC
-,-,TRBJ2-7,TRBV7-2,CASSGSPYEQYF,TGTGCCAGCAGCGGCAGCCCCTACGAGCAGTACTTC
-,-,TRBJ1-6,TRBV15,CATSRSGTGNSPLHF,TGTGCCACCAGCAGGTCCGGGACTGGGAATTCACCCCTCCACTTT
-,-,TRBJ2-1,TRBV18,CASSQGGTYNEQFF,TGTGCCAGCTCACAGGGGGGCACTTACAATGAGCAGTTCTTC
-,TRBD2,TRBJ2-7,TRBV15,CATSRDQDSGGPDSYEQYF,TGTGCCACCAGCAGAGATCAGGACAGCGGGGGCCCCGACTCCTACGAGCAGTACTTC
-,TRBD1,TRBJ1-2,TRBV18,CASSRTGTLDYGYTF,TGTGCCAGCTCACGGACAGGCACACTGGACTATGGCTACACCTTC
-,-,TRBJ2-5,TRBV5-1,CASRDFLVQETQYF,TGCGCCAGCAGAGATTTCTTAGTTCAAGAGACCCAGTACTTC
-,TRBD1,TRBJ2-2,TRBV19,CASSRGDRGASGSGELFF,TGTGCCAGTAGTAGGGGGGACAGGGGCGCCTCTGGATCCGGGGAGCTGTTTTTT
-,-,TRBJ2-2,TRBV11-3,CASSSGADTGELFF,TGTGCCAGCAGCTCGGGGGCGGACACCGGGGAGCTGTTTTTT
-,-,TRBJ1-6,TRBV4-3,CASTQQGGINSPLHF,TGCGCCAGCACCCAACAAGGAGGGATTAATTCACCCCTCCACTTT
few,-,TRBJ1-1,TRBV5-6,CASSAVERVGTEAFF,TGTGCCAGCAGCGCCGTGGAGCGTGTAGGCACTGAAGCTTTCTTT
-,-,TRBJ2-7,TRBV5-4,CASSLVDEQYF,TGTGCCAGCAGCTTGGTGGACGAGCAGTACTTC
-,-,TRBJ1-5,TRBV7-2,CASSPSRDGGPQHF,TGTGCCAGCAGCCCTTCCCGGGATGGGGGGCCCCAGCATTTT
-,TRBD1,TRBJ1-1,TRBV19,CASTIGDRGAEAFF,TGTGCCAGTACCATAGGGGACAGGGGTGCTGAAGCTTTCTTT
-,-,TRBJ1-1,TRBV4-3,CASSQDLGVTEAFF,TGCGCCAGCAGCCAAGATCTCGGGGTCACTGAAGCTTTCTTT
-,TRBD1,TRBJ2-5,TRBV5-4,CASSLATGEETQYF,TGTGCCAGCAGCTTGGCGACAGGGGAGGAGACCCAGTACTTC
-,-,TRBJ1-3,TRBV19,CASSRQGKDTIYF,TGTGCCAGTAGTCGGCAGGGCAAAGACACCATATATTTT
-,TRBD1,TRBJ1-1,TRBV4-3,CASSQRTGDTEAFF,TGCGCCAGCAGCCAAAGGACAGGGGATACTGAAGCTTTCTTT
few,TRBD2,TRBJ2-2,TRBV29-1,CSVREAGELFF,TGCAGCGTTCGGGAGGCCGGGGAGCTGTTTTTT
-,-,TRBJ1-2,TRBV7-3,CASSKGPNYGYTF,TGTGCCAGCAGCAAGGGACCAAACTATGGCTACACCTTC
-,-,TRBJ1-3,TRBV18,CASSPPARAGNTIYF,TGTGCCAGCTCACCACCGGCCAGGGCTGGAAACACCATATATTTT
-,-,TRBJ2-5,TRBV7-9,CASSLAGNSETQYF,TGTGCCAGCAGCTTAGCGGGGAACTCGGAGACCCAGTACTTC
-,TRBD2,TRBJ2-7,TRBV6-5,CASKLAGGDEQYF,TGTGCCAGCAAGCTAGCGGGGGGGGACGAGCAGTACTTC
-,TRBD2,TRBJ2-3,TRBV2,CASTGTSGASGTQYF,TGTGCCAGCACGGGGACTAGCGGGGCGTCGGGAACGCAGTATTTT
-,TRBD1,TRBJ1-3,TRBV13,CASSLDGQGAPYSGNTIYF,TGTGCCAGCAGCTTAGACGGACAGGGGGCCCCATACTCTGGAAACACCATATATTTT
once,-,TRBJ2-7,TRBV15,CATSREVGGYEQYF,TGTGCCACCAGCAGAGAAGTTGGGGGCTACGAGCAGTACTTC